Presented here are 25 T cell receptor beta chains from one specimen sequenced in a study of regulatory T cells in long-lasting Graves disease. Time point described: newly diagnosed GD, antithyroid drugs for less than 3 months. The authors made the TCR library using RNA they extracted from PBMCs. iRepertoire HTBI primers and Arm-PCR of CDR3 regions built TCR beta libraries. MiXCR, run by TCRdb on the multiplex PCR reads, gives a single entry per CDR3 protein. The sample has over 200,000 distinct CDR3 sequences; about 16% are singletons. The sample consisted of peripheral blood mononuclear cells (PBMCs), taken at new diagnosis, from a patient treated with antithyroid drugs. These receptors were collected from a female donor with Graves disease.

This clonotype was detected ten times or more. The chain joins TRBV30 to TRBJ2-3; maybe TRBD2 (6 bases). CDR1 and CDR2 from the germline V gene are GTSNPN and SVGIG (reference sequence). The ends were cut back, 3 bases at V and 7 bases at J, with 11 bases in the middle. The CDR3 extends over 12 amino acids. In DNA form, the CDR3 reads TGTGCCTGGAGCCCCGCGGGGAATACGCAGTATTTT. This translates into CAWSPAGNTQYF. Based on the CDR3 plus reference TRBV30 and TRBJ2-3, the full variable domain is SQTIHQWPATLVQPVGSPLSLECTVEGTSNPNLYWYRQAAGRGLQLLFYSVGIGQISSEVPQNLSASRPQDRQFILSSKKLLLSDSGFYLCAWSPAGNTQYFGPGTRLTVL.

This clonotype appeared many times. This chain links TRBV6-1 with TRBJ2-2; possibly TRBD1 for D (6 bases). Germline CDR1 and CDR2: MNHNS and SASEGT. The V and J ends lost 6 bases and 4 bases respectively, with 15 bases between them. CDR3 length: 15 amino acids. This CDR3 is CASSPWTVPTGELFF. CDR3 DNA sequence: TGTGCCAGCAGCCCCTGGACAGTCCCCACCGGGGAGCTGTTTTTT.

The table lists this clonotype with many counts. A much larger clone lies a single base off, so this may be a read error. V gene TRBV11-2 combines with J gene TRBJ1-1; D perhaps matches TRBD1 (6 bases). The CDR3 is made up of 13 amino acids. Germline V gene data show CDR1 as SGHAT and CDR2 as FQNNGV. Here the CDR3 DNA reads TGTGCCAGCAGCTTAGAAGGGGGAACTGAAGTTTTCTTT. Encoded protein: CASSLEGGTEVFF.

This clonotype was found a few times. A much larger clone differs by one base, so this may be a read error. The chain combines TRBV27 with TRBJ2-5; TRBD2 might be the D (5 bases). The CDR3 extends over 12 amino acids. Germline V gene sequence: CDR1 MNHEY, CDR2 SMNVEV (reference sequence). This CDR3 reads CANSRGSGTQYF. The CDR3, as DNA: TGTGCCAACAGTCGGGGTTCTGGGACCCAGTACTTC.

The J gene is TRBJ2-5, the V gene TRBV4-1, with D perhaps TRBD2 (6 bases). Germline V gene data show CDR1 as MGHRA and CDR2 as YSYEKL. The CDR3 is 16 amino acids. V lost 2 bases, J lost 0 bases, and 13 bases lay in between. The CDR3 sequence: CASSQNSGVYQETQYF. In DNA form, the CDR3 reads TGCGCCAGCAGCCAAAATAGCGGAGTGTACCAAGAGACCCAGTACTTC.

This clonotype has at least ten counts. The rearrangement uses TRBV20-1 and TRBJ1-1; D unclear. Germline CDR1 and CDR2: DFQATT and SNEGSKA (reference sequence). Trimming removed 0 bases at V and 10 bases at J, with 15 bases between. This CDR3 contains 13 residues. The CDR3 DNA sequence: TGCAGTGCTAGAGATAGGACCATATCGGGAGCTTTCTTT. It translates to CSARDRTISGAFF.

The chain carries TRBV7-9 and TRBJ2-2, with a tentative D call TRBD2 (5 bases). Germline CDR1 reads SEHNR; CDR2 reads FQNEAQ (reference sequence). The V gene lost 2 bases and the J gene lost 6 bases, with 13 bases spanning the gap. This CDR3 contains 15 residues. In DNA form, the CDR3 reads TGTGCCAGCAGCTTAACCGGGGAAGTTTCCGGGGAGCTGTTTTTT. Its translation is CASSLTGEVSGELFF.

This clonotype was detected many times. The chain combines TRBV2 with TRBJ2-2; D is unclear. Trimming removed 3 bases from V and 8 bases from J, with 1 base in between. Germline CDR1 SNHLY, CDR2 FYNNEI. The CDR3 consists of 10 residues. CDR3 sequence: CASSDGELFF. As DNA, the CDR3 is TGTGCCAGCAGTGATGGGGAGCTGTTTTTT.

This clonotype occurred many times. V usage is TRBV6-1 and J usage is TRBJ2-2, with D perhaps being TRBD1 or TRBD2 (5 bases each). With 7 bases removed from V and 2 bases from J, the gap between germline ends came to 14 bases. This CDR3 region has 15 residues. The V gene's germline CDR1 is MNHNS and CDR2 SASEGT. CDR3 DNA: TGTGCCAGCACCAGAGGGGTGGGAAACACCGGGGAGCTGTTTTTT. It codes for CASTRGVGNTGELFF.

This clonotype turned up a few times. The rearrangement uses TRBV20-1 and TRBJ2-1; 7 bases map to TRBD2. The CDR3 runs to 15 residues. After removal of 2 bases from V and 2 bases from J, the junction contained 6 bases not matched to a gene. In germline, CDR1 is DFQATT, CDR2 SNEGSKA (reference sequence). The CDR3: CSARIGGGAYNEQFF. The CDR3, as DNA: TGCAGTGCTAGAATAGGTGGGGGGGCCTACAATGAGCAGTTCTTC.

The chain joins TRBV27 to TRBJ2-7; 13 positions agree with TRBD2. The CDR3 runs 17 residues. CDR1 and CDR2 (germline): MNHEY, SMNVEV (reference sequence). V was pared by 3 bases and J by 5 bases, with 10 bases of the junction left unmatched. The CDR3 here is CASSLVGGLAGTHEQYF. In nucleotides, the CDR3 is TGTGCCAGCAGTTTGGTTGGGGGACTAGCGGGAACTCACGAGCAGTACTTC.

V gene TRBV20-1 combines with J gene TRBJ2-1, with 7 bases fitting TRBD2. Losses at the gene ends were 1 base for V and 0 bases for J; bases not matched to a gene: 9. The CDR3 extends over 17 amino acids. Germline V gives CDR1 DFQATT, CDR2 SNEGSKA (reference sequence). This CDR3 is CSARVRGERSSYNEQFF. CDR3 in DNA: TGCAGTGCTAGAGTCCGGGGGGAGCGGAGCTCCTACAATGAGCAGTTCTTC.

The table lists this clonotype with a few counts. The chain recombines TRBV27 with TRBJ1-4; maybe TRBD1 (5 bases). This CDR3 region has 15 residues. Germline CDR1 MNHEY, CDR2 SMNVEV (reference sequence). With 8 bases removed from V and 4 bases from J, the gap between germline ends came to 17 bases. The CDR3 protein is CASSDFGAFNEKLFF. The CDR3 nucleotides read TGTGCCAGCTCGGATTTCGGGGCATTTAATGAAAAACTGTTTTTT.

The table lists this clonotype with many counts. The V gene is TRBV6-1, the J gene TRBJ2-7; D is uncertain. Germline CDR1 is MNHNS and CDR2 is SASEGT. The ends were cut back, 10 bases at V and 3 bases at J, with 19 bases in the middle. This CDR3 is 14 amino acids long. CDR3: CAINRVGYDYEQYF. The CDR3 nucleotides read TGTGCCATCAATCGGGTAGGGTACGACTACGAGCAGTACTTC.

This clonotype has at least ten counts. The chain has TRBV24-1 and TRBJ2-3, with D possibly TRBD2 on 6 matching bases. The length of the CDR3 is 17 residues. Deletions cut 4 bases from V and 3 bases from J, with 19 bases between. Germline values: CDR1 KGHDR, CDR2 SFDVKD. CDR3 amino acids: CATSDLRGRAGTDTQYF. The CDR3 DNA is TGTGCCACCAGTGACCTGCGGGGAAGGGCAGGTACAGATACGCAGTATTTT.

Many counts were recorded for this clonotype. The gene calls are TRBV6-1 and TRBJ1-5; no clear D. With 9 bases removed from V and 4 bases from J, the gap between germline ends came to 16 bases. Looked up from germline, CDR1 is MNHNS and CDR2 is SASEGT. This CDR3 contains 14 residues. In DNA, the CDR3 is TGTGCCAGACGCCGAGTAGAATCAAATCAGCCCCAGCATTTT. Translating gives CARRRVESNQPQHF.

This clonotype has at least ten counts. Germline and junction disagree at one end, which may indicate a read error. The rearrangement links TRBV7-9 to TRBJ1-2, with 7 bases lining up with TRBD1. The CDR3 spans 11 residues. The germline V gene has CDR1 SEHNR and CDR2 FQNEAQ (reference sequence). The CDR3 nucleotides read TGTGCCAGCAGCTACAGAGGGGGCTACGCCTTC. This codes for CASSYRGGYAF. The whole variable domain, filled in from reference TRBV7-9 and TRBJ1-2, reads DTGVSQNPRHKITKRGQNVTFRCDPISEHNRLYWYRQTLGQGPEFLTYFQNEAQLEKSRLLSDRFSAERPKGSFSTLEIQRTEQGDSAMYLCASSYRGGYAFGSGTRLTVV.

The chain joins TRBV10-2 to TRBJ1-2; no clear D. The germline V gene has CDR1 WSHSY and CDR2 SAAADI. The CDR3 runs 13 residues. The V end was cut by 3 bases, the J end by 3 bases, with 8 bases between. The CDR3 nucleotides read TGCGCCAGCAGTGACCCGGCTGACTATGGCTACACCTTC. Amino acid sequence: CASSDPADYGYTF.

On this clonotype: It differs at one base from a far larger clone, so likely a read error. This chain uses TRBV7-7 with TRBJ2-4, with 9 bases aligning to TRBD2. CDR1 and CDR2 from the germline V gene are SSHAT and FNYEAQ (reference sequence). This CDR3 is built from 15 residues. The CDR3 is CASSSSGSSYNEQYF. The CDR3 region has the DNA TGTGCTAGCAGCAGTAGCGGGAGCTCCTACAATGAGCAGTACTTC.

The sample holds many counts of this clonotype. Here the CDR3 DNA reads TGTGCCAGCAGCGGGACTAGCGGGTACAATGAGCAGTTCTTC. It translates to CASSGTSGYNEQFF. V and J are TRBV12-3 or TRBV12-4 and TRBJ2-1; 12 bases map to TRBD2. This CDR3 comprises 14 residues. Trimming took 6 bases from V and 4 from J; bases not matched to a gene: 1.

This clonotype was seen at least ten times. The chain recombines TRBV7-9 with TRBJ1-2; D is undetermined. Per the germline V gene, CDR1 is SEHNR and CDR2 is FQNEAQ (reference sequence). The CDR3 contains 15 residues. With 5 bases removed from V and 5 bases from J, the gap between germline ends came to 18 bases. This CDR3 reads CASSPYRVTSYGYTF. The CDR3 DNA sequence: TGTGCCAGCAGCCCCTACCGCGTTACCTCATATGGCTACACCTTC.

This clonotype was counted ten times or more. V and J are TRBV9 and TRBJ1-4, with D perhaps TRBD1 (6 bases). The CDR3 sequence is 15 residues long. The germline CDR1 and CDR2 sequences are SGDLS and YYNGEE. The germline V and J ends were trimmed by 0 bases and 7 bases, with 13 bases remaining between them. CDR3 sequence: CASSVGAGVGEKLFF. The DNA of the CDR3 is TGTGCCAGCAGCGTAGGTGCAGGGGTCGGTGAAAAACTGTTTTTT.

Ten or more counts support this clonotype. V and J are TRBV5-4 and TRBJ2-3; D perhaps matches TRBD2 (5 bases). The V gene lost 2 bases and the J gene lost 5 bases, with 15 bases spanning the gap. The CDR3 contains 15 residues. The germline gives CDR1 SGHNT, CDR2 YYREEE (reference sequence). The chain's CDR3 is CASSLWAREIDTQYF. CDR3 bases: TGTGCCAGCAGCTTATGGGCGAGGGAGATAGATACGCAGTATTTT. The whole variable domain, remainder taken from reference TRBV5-4 and TRBJ2-3, is ETGVTQSPTHLIKTRGQQVTLRCSSQSGHNTVSWYQQALGQGPQFIFQYYREEENGRGNFPPRFSGLQFPNYSSELNVNALELDDSALYLCASSLWAREIDTQYFGPGTRLTVL.

At least ten counts were recorded for this clonotype. The rearrangement uses TRBV12-3 or TRBV12-4 and TRBJ2-2, with TRBD2 matching 8 bases. The CDR3 sequence is 15 residues long. The V gene end was trimmed by 6 bases and the J gene end by 0 bases; junction bases not matched to a gene: 3. Here the CDR3 DNA reads TGTGCCAGCAGGGTGGGACTAGCGAACACCGGGGAGCTGTTTTTT. Translating gives CASRVGLANTGELFF.

The J gene is TRBJ1-3, the V gene TRBV11-3; D is unclear. The CDR3 is made up of 11 amino acids. CDR1 is SGHNT, CDR2 YENEEA, per germline. V lost 5 bases and J 3 bases, leaving 2 bases between the germline ends. The CDR3 nucleotides are TGTGCCAGCAGCCATGGAAACACCATATATTTT. Translating gives CASSHGNTIYF.